This is a list of T cell receptor beta chains from one sample in a study of a mutant IDH1 vaccine in newly diagnosed glioma. Measured with immunoSEQ multiplex PCR; TCRdb has only the in-frame clones, and not every one. The sample contains about 72,000 clones, 80% to 85% of which appear only once. These receptors are not linked to any known antigen. The sequenced sample was PBMCs, obtained from a glioma patient whose treatment included an IDH1 peptide vaccine. These receptors were obtained from a man younger than 35 with glioma. Each CDR3 is given with its conserved first and last residue. Fields, in order: D gene, V gene, J gene, clone size, CDR3 protein, CDR3 DNA. D genes are given only for firm matches. Size is omitted from some rows. Given values are once, few, many or a class for expanded clones.

>-|TRBV5-5|TRBJ2-7|-
CASSGPIYEQYF
TGTGCCAGCAGTGGACCGATCTACGAGCAGTACTTC
>TRBD1|TRBV19|TRBJ1-1|few
CASSTPSGQGVLNTEAFF
TGTGCCAGCTCTACCCCCTCGGGACAGGGCGTTTTGAACACTGAAGCTTTCTTT
>-|TRBV10-3|TRBJ1-2|-
CAISESRDAYDGYTF
TGTGCCATCAGTGAGTCGAGGGACGCCTACGACGGCTACACCTTC
>-|TRBV19|TRBJ1-6|-
CASSSKRTALHF
TGTGCCAGTAGTAGTAAACGGACGGCCCTCCACTTT
>-|TRBV5-8|TRBJ1-4|-
CASSLKTTASATNEKLFF
TGTGCCAGCAGCTTGAAAACAACAGCTTCTGCAACTAATGAAAAACTGTTTTTT
>-|TRBV5-6|TRBJ2-2|-
CASSLGGANTGELFF
TGTGCCAGCAGCTTGGGCGGGGCGAACACCGGGGAGCTGTTTTTT
>-|TRBV4-1|TRBJ2-7|-
CASSQRGIGDEQYF
TGCGCCAGCAGCCAGAGGGGCATTGGGGACGAGCAGTACTTC
>-|TRBV19|TRBJ1-6|-
CASSDRPYNSPLHF
TGTGCCAGTAGCGACAGACCATATAATTCACCCCTCCACTTT
>-|TRBV7-8|TRBJ1-3|-
CASSPRTATSSGNTIYF
TGTGCCAGCAGCCCCCGGACAGCAACCTCCTCTGGAAACACCATATATTTT
>-|TRBV7-8|TRBJ2-7|-
CASSRLTGPYEQYF
TGTGCCAGCAGCCGGCTAACGGGCCCCTACGAGCAGTACTTC
>TRBD1|TRBV19|TRBJ1-2|-
CASSIQGDYGYTF
TGTGCCAGTAGTATACAGGGGGACTATGGCTACACCTTC
>TRBD1|TRBV9|TRBJ2-5|-
CASSGGQGRIETQYF
TGTGCCAGCAGCGGCGGACAGGGGAGGATTGAGACCCAGTACTTC
>-|TRBV15|TRBJ2-7|once
CATSRERRNYEQYF
TGTGCCACCAGCAGAGAACGGAGGAACTACGAGCAGTACTTC
>TRBD2|TRBV9|TRBJ2-5|-
CASSPRGPRERETETQYF
TGTGCCAGCAGCCCACGAGGCCCTAGGGAGCGGGAAACGGAGACCCAGTACTTC
>TRBD1|TRBV25-1|TRBJ2-7|-
CASTGTAAGDEQYF
TGTGCCAGCACCGGGACAGCCGCAGGGGACGAGCAGTACTTC
>TRBD1|TRBV7-8|TRBJ2-1|-
CASSLNVWTGLNEQFF
TGTGCCAGCAGCTTAAACGTCTGGACAGGGTTGAATGAGCAGTTCTTC
>-|TRBV10-3|TRBJ2-3|-
CAISPTGTSTDTQYF
TGTGCCATCAGCCCGACAGGGACTAGCACAGATACGCAGTATTTT
>TRBD1|TRBV18|TRBJ1-1|-
CASSIAGGSIAEAFF
TGTGCCAGCTCAATCGCAGGGGGTAGTATCGCTGAAGCTTTCTTT
>TRBD1|TRBV30|TRBJ2-5|-
CAWTLGQGVRYQETQYF
TGTGCCTGGACCCTGGGACAGGGCGTTCGGTACCAAGAGACCCAGTACTTC
>-|TRBV21-1|TRBJ2-7|once
CASSKTGAYEQYF
TGTGCCAGCAGCAAAACGGGGGCCTACGAGCAGTACTTC
>-|TRBV6-6|TRBJ2-7|-
CASSYWGGGVSDEQYF
TGTGCCAGCAGTTACTGGGGCGGGGGCGTTTCGGACGAGCAGTACTTC
>-|TRBV30|TRBJ1-3|-
CAFCYASGNTIYF
TGTGCCTTCTGCTATGCGTCTGGAAACACCATATATTTT
>TRBD1|TRBV5-4|TRBJ1-4|-
CASSLGQGVFEKLFF
TGTGCCAGCAGCTTGGGACAGGGGGTCTTTGAAAAACTGTTTTTT
>-|TRBV2|TRBJ1-6|-
CAGFQGNGNSPLHF
TGTGCCGGATTTCAGGGTAACGGTAATTCACCCCTCCACTTT
>-|TRBV7-3|TRBJ2-1|-
CASSLGGWYSYNEQFF
TGTGCCAGCAGCTTAGGGGGGTGGTACTCCTACAATGAGCAGTTCTTC
>-|TRBV19|TRBJ1-5|-
CASSIVAAYNQPQHF
TGTGCCAGTAGTATAGTGGCGGCCTACAATCAGCCCCAGCATTTT
>TRBD1|TRBV7-2|TRBJ1-3|-
CASSWDRASGNTIYF
TGTGCCAGCAGCTGGGACAGGGCCTCTGGAAACACCATATATTTT
>TRBD2|TRBV6-5|TRBJ2-2|few
CAAGEGWNTGELFF
TGTGCCGCGGGGGAGGGGTGGAACACCGGGGAGCTGTTTTTT
>TRBD1|TRBV5-1|TRBJ1-2|-
CASSPNRDRGHGYTF
TGCGCCAGCAGCCCCAACCGGGACAGGGGGCATGGCTACACCTTC
>-|TRBV5-6|TRBJ2-3|-
CASSLNRGTLSTDTQYF
TGTGCCAGCAGCTTGAATCGCGGTACCCTTAGCACAGATACGCAGTATTTT
>-|TRBV7-8|TRBJ2-1|-
CASSLDDRGGNPSYNEQFF
TGTGCCAGCAGCTTAGATGATAGGGGGGGAAACCCCTCCTACAATGAGCAGTTCTTC
>TRBD2|TRBV19|TRBJ2-1|-
CASSIGTSGGAIRQFF
TGTGCCAGTAGTATAGGGACTAGCGGGGGGGCAATCCGGCAGTTCTTC
>TRBD1|TRBV7-9|TRBJ2-2|-
CASSPNLGQGETGELFF
TGTGCCAGCAGCCCCAATCTGGGACAGGGTGAGACCGGGGAGCTGTTTTTT
>-|TRBV2|TRBJ2-7|-
CASSQRGFPNEQYF
TGTGCCAGCAGCCAAAGGGGGTTCCCCAACGAGCAGTACTTC
>TRBD2|TRBV28|TRBJ2-7|-
CASSLTGLDRGGEQYF
TGTGCCAGCAGTTTGACCGGCCTCGACCGGGGGGGTGAGCAGTACTTC
>-|TRBV29-1|TRBJ2-1|once
CSVVKGVYYNEQFF
TGCAGCGTTGTTAAAGGGGTATACTACAATGAGCAGTTCTTC
>-|TRBV6-6|TRBJ2-7|once
CASMGQGYEQYF
TGTGCCAGCATGGGTCAGGGTTACGAGCAGTACTTC
>-|TRBV14|TRBJ1-2|-
CASRPRDWRGRGYTF
TGTGCCAGCAGGCCCCGGGACTGGCGGGGACGAGGCTACACCTTC
>-|TRBV2|TRBJ1-1|-
CASSVDPRNTEAFF
TGTGCCAGCAGTGTGGATCCCCGGAACACTGAAGCTTTCTTT
>-|TRBV7-2|TRBJ1-2|few
CASSSPGVANYGYTF
TGTGCCAGCAGCTCACCAGGGGTTGCTAACTATGGCTACACCTTC
>-|TRBV5-5|TRBJ1-2|-
CASSSIGGTLYGYTF
TGTGCCAGCAGCAGCATAGGGGGGACCCTCTATGGCTACACCTTC
>TRBD1|TRBV27|TRBJ2-7|-
CASGKKGAPYEQYF
TGTGCCAGCGGCAAGAAGGGGGCCCCCTACGAGCAGTACTTC
>-|TRBV9|TRBJ1-1|-
CASSPAETGNTEAFF
TGTGCCAGCAGCCCGGCCGAGACAGGGAACACTGAAGCTTTCTTT
>-|TRBV9|TRBJ2-3|-
CASSGLGPTDTQYF
TGTGCCAGCAGCGGACTAGGTCCCACAGATACGCAGTATTTT
>-|TRBV14|TRBJ1-1|-
CASSQGYSLASEAFF
TGTGCCAGCAGCCAAGGCTACAGCCTGGCGTCGGAAGCTTTCTTT
>TRBD1|TRBV5-4|TRBJ1-1|-
CASSRKRQGMNTEAFF
TGTGCCAGCAGCCGGAAACGACAGGGGATGAACACTGAAGCTTTCTTT